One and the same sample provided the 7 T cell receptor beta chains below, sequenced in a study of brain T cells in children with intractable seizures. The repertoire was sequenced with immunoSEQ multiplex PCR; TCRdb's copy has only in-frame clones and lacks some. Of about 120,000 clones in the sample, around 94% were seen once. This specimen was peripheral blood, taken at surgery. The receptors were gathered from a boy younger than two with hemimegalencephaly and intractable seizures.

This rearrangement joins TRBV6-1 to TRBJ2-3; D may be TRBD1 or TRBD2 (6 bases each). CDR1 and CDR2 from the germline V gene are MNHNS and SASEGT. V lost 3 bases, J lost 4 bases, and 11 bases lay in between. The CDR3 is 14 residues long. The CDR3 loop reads CASSEGGRSDTQYF. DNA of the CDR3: TGTGCCAGCAGTGAGGGGGGCCGGTCAGATACGCAGTATTTT.

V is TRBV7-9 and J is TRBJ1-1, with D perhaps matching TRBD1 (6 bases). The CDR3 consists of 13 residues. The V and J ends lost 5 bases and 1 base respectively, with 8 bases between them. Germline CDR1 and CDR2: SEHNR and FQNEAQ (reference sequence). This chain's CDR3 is CASSLQGNTEAFF. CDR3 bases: TGTGCCAGCAGCCTACAGGGGAACACTGAAGCTTTCTTT.

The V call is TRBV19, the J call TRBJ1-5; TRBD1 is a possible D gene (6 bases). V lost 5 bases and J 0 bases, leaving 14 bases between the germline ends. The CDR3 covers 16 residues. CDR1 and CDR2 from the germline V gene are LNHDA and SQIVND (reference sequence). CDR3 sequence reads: CASSFLQGHSNQPQHF. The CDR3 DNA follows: TGTGCCAGTAGTTTCCTACAGGGCCATAGCAATCAGCCCCAGCATTTT.

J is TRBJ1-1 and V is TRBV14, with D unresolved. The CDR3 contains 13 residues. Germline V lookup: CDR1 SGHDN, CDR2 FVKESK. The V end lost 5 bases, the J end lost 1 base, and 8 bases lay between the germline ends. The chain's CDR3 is CASSWTENTEAFF. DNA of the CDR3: TGTGCCAGCAGCTGGACGGAGAACACTGAAGCTTTCTTT.

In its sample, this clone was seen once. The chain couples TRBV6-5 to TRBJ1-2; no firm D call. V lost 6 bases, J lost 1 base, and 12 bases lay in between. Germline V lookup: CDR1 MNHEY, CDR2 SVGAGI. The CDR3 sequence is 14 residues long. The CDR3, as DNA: TGTGCCAGCAGCTTATCTCCTCTTAACTATGGCTACACCTTC. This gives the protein CASSLSPLNYGYTF.

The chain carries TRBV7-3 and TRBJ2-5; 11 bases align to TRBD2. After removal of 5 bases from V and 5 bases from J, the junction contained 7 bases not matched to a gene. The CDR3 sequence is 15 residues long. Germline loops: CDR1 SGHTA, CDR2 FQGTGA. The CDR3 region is CASSNSGRAVETQYF. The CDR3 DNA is TGTGCCAGCAGCAATAGCGGGAGGGCCGTGGAGACCCAGTACTTC.

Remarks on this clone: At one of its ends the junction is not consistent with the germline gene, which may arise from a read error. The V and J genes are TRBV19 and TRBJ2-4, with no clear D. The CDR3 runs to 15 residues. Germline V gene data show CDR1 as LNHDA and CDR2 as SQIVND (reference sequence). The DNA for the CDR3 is TGTGCCAGTAGTATCCCCCGTAACCGTTGGGCAGGAATAGTCTTC. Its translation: CASSIPRNRWAGIVF. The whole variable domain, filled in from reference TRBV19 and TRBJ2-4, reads DGGITQSPKYLFRKEGQNVTLSCEQNLNHDAMYWYRQDPGQGLRLIYYSQIVNDFQKGDIAEGYSVSREKKESFPLTVTSAQKNPTAFYLCASSIPRNRWAGIVFGAGTRLSVL.